The sequence of this TCR beta chain was determined in a study of shared clonotypes between healthy human individuals. Of note for this clone: Its antigen is unidentified.

Clones were sequenced by immunoSEQ multiplex PCR, and TCRdb holds only the in-frame ones, with some missing. In the table there are some 300,000 clones, roughly 70% of which are singletons. Study-wide results and caveats: Larger richness was generally estimated for naive than memory subsets. Non-shared clonotypes displayed generation probabilities falling below those of clonotypes present in all four donors.

Trimming removed 2 bases from V and 4 bases from J; junction bases left unmatched: 5. The CDR3 extends over 18 amino acids. The germline V gene has CDR1 SGHVS and CDR2 FQNEAQ. V gene TRBV7-8 combines with J gene TRBJ2-2; 15 bases match TRBD2. The sample was memory CD4+ T cells sorted from blood. Regarding subset: CD45RA-negative fraction. The receptor was derived from a man aged 25-45 years in good health. The DNA of the CDR3 is TGTGCCAGCAGCTTACCGGGACTAGCGGGAGGTCCCACCGGGGAGCTGTTTTTT. It yields the protein CASSLPGLAGGPTGELFF.